This entry is about one T cell receptor beta chain. The target antigen is unknown. The data derive from a study of cytomegalovirus exposure and HLA in healthy donors. Regarding the study as a whole: A later analysis linked a missense DCLRE1C variant to TCR beta V- and J-gene trimming.

Primers for the PCR totalled 60 Vbeta and 13 Jbeta. Clones were read by immunoSEQ multiplex PCR, and TCRdb kept only the in-frame ones, dropping some. The profile covers fewer than 200,000 clones, with about nine tenths appearing a single time and around 0.99% taken by the ten largest. The material sequenced was PBMCs. This TCR derives from a boy younger than 10 in good health and CMV-seronegative.

CDR3 coding DNA: TGTGCCAGCAGCATCTCCGGGACACCGTCCTACGAGCAGTACTTC. This encodes CASSISGTPSYEQYF. This chain links TRBV7-8 with TRBJ2-7; tentative D call: TRBD1 (6 bases). The CDR3 covers 15 residues. V lost 5 bases, J lost 1 base, and 15 bases lay in between. Germline V CDR1 and CDR2: SGHVS, FQNEAQ.